This is a list of T cell receptor beta chains from one sample in a study of shared clonotypes between healthy human individuals. Here immunoSEQ multiplex PCR was the method, and the copy in TCRdb shows in-frame clones only, minus some. Here the sample spans millions of clones, about 92% being singletons. Source material: naive CD8+ T cells from PBMCs. These receptor sequences come from a man between 18 and 29 years old in good health. Some clones in this sample may be carry-over from other donors' samples. Each CDR3 is given with its conserved first and last residue. A D gene is named only where the DNA matches it firmly. Part of the rows lack a size; the others show once, few, many or a class for expanded clones.

v_call	clone_size	j_call	cdr3_length	d_call	cdr3_aa	cdr3_nt
TRBV13	.	TRBJ2-1	15	.	CASSYGGGRVNEQFF	TGTGCCAGCAGCTACGGTGGGGGCAGAGTCAATGAGCAGTTCTTC
TRBV7-9	few	TRBJ1-2	14	.	CASSFADRTYGYTF	TGTGCCAGCAGCTTCGCCGACAGGACTTATGGCTACACCTTC
TRBV29-1	.	TRBJ2-1	13	.	CSVVGGSYNEQFF	TGCAGCGTTGTAGGGGGATCCTACAATGAGCAGTTCTTC
TRBV28	.	TRBJ1-5	16	.	CASSFRAWGQNQPQHF	TGTGCCAGCAGTTTTAGGGCCTGGGGCCAAAATCAGCCCCAGCATTTT
TRBV10-3	.	TRBJ1-1	16	.	CAISESTAALNTEAFF	TGTGCCATCAGTGAGTCGACAGCGGCCCTGAACACTGAAGCTTTCTTT
TRBV9	once	TRBJ2-1	14	TRBD2	CASGGGGSYNEQFF	TGTGCCAGCGGTGGCGGGGGCTCCTACAATGAGCAGTTCTTC
TRBV2	.	TRBJ1-6	19	.	CASSEAPLWGLQGNSPLHF	TGTGCCAGCAGTGAAGCTCCTCTCTGGGGGCTGCAGGGAAATTCACCCCTCCACTTT
TRBV29-1	.	TRBJ2-2	13	.	CSVLAGGTGELFF	TGCAGCGTTCTCGCAGGGGGGACCGGGGAGCTGTTTTTT
TRBV27	.	TRBJ2-1	16	.	CASSLGPQSSYNEQFF	TGTGCCAGCAGTTTGGGACCCCAGAGCTCCTACAATGAGCAGTTCTTC
TRBV5-1	.	TRBJ1-2	12	.	CASSPRGYGYTF	TGCGCCAGCAGCCCCAGGGGCTATGGCTACACCTTC
TRBV14	.	TRBJ1-2	13	.	CASSHGGNYGYTF	TGTGCCAGCAGCCACGGGGGTAACTATGGCTACACCTTC
TRBV7-8	.	TRBJ1-1	13	.	CASSSSAGGEAFF	TGTGCCAGCAGCTCTTCAGCCGGGGGTGAAGCTTTCTTT
TRBV7-9	.	TRBJ1-1	12	.	CASSFPSLEAFF	TGTGCCAGCAGCTTCCCCTCTTTGGAAGCTTTCTTT
TRBV4-1	.	TRBJ2-7	17	TRBD2	CASSQLVGSGSLYEQYF	TGCGCCAGCAGCCAATTAGTGGGGAGCGGGAGTTTGTACGAGCAGTACTTC
TRBV28	.	TRBJ2-7	16	TRBD2	CASSPPGTSGAYEQYF	TGTGCCAGCAGCCCACCCGGGACTAGCGGGGCCTACGAGCAGTACTTC
TRBV11-3	.	TRBJ2-1	13	TRBD2	CASSRGGHHEQFF	TGTGCCAGCAGCCGGGGAGGGCACCATGAGCAGTTCTTC
TRBV19	.	TRBJ2-7	14	.	CASSIGQSLDEQYF	TGTGCCAGTAGTATAGGTCAATCACTTGACGAGCAGTACTTC
TRBV16	.	TRBJ2-3	13	.	CASGPVGADTQYF	TGTGCCAGCGGCCCGGTGGGGGCAGATACGCAGTATTTT
TRBV30	.	TRBJ2-1	18	TRBD2	CARSGRAGVTYLYNEQFF	TGTGCCCGGTCCGGGAGGGCCGGAGTTACTTACTTATACAATGAGCAGTTCTTC
TRBV19	.	TRBJ2-1	15	.	CASSIAPGTANEQFF	TGTGCCAGTAGTATAGCCCCGGGGACGGCCAATGAGCAGTTCTTC